This section outlines one TCR beta chain sequence together with its context. Its antigen is currently unknown. The data were obtained in a study of vaccination and CD4 T cells after COVID-19. Study context: SARS-CoV-2 was confirmed by nasal swab PCR; disease was mild in several, severe in one. Convalescent persons amounted to six males plus four females, two of whom were Hispanic.

Sequencing of the DNA from cultured CD4+ T cells was carried out with the Oncomine TCR Beta short-read assay. TCRdb recomputed calls from the PCR reads with MiXCR, one row per CDR3 protein. The sample consists of 7,500 to 8,000 distinct CDR3 sequences, more than 50% of them appearing once. V lost 5 bases and J lost 0; bases outside the gene matches: 9. Germline CDR1 is MNHNS and CDR2 is SASEGT. The CDR3 covers 16 residues. This sample's treatment: approximately 9-day PBMC culture with coronavirus spike peptide pools or control peptides (ViraFEST assay). Expansion of antigen-specific T cells with peptide pools by ViraFEST preceded sequencing of TCRs. The dates of positive PCR tests extended from March through December 2020 and came before the US Alpha, Beta and Delta variants.

This sequence was found in a human donor who had recovered from COVID-19. The rearrangement links TRBV6-1 to TRBJ1-1, with 7 nucleotides matching TRBD1. The sequencing sample was made of CD4+ T cells from blood, cultured in vitro. CDR3 DNA: TGTGCCAGCAGTAAACAGGGGAACAGGATGAACACTGAAGCTTTCTTT. Its translation: CASSKQGNRMNTEAFF.